Listed below are T cell receptor beta chains from one sample, sequenced in a study of shared clonotypes between healthy human individuals. TCRdb's table, derived via immunoSEQ multiplex PCR, lists solely in-frame clones and lacks some. This repertoire shows about 820,000 clones, 90% to 95% found once; its top ten account for 24%. Sequencing used naive CD8+ T cells sorted from blood. The source of these receptors is a man aged 25 to 40 in good health. Each CDR3 is given with its conserved first and last residue. The order of the fields is D gene, V gene, clone size, J gene, CDR3 DNA, CDR3 protein. D genes are given only for firm matches. Size is omitted from some rows. Given values are once, few, many or a class for expanded clones.

>TRBD1|TRBV9|NA|TRBJ2-7
TGTGCCAGCAGCGAGACAGGGTGGGACTACGAGCAGTACTTC
CASSETGWDYEQYF
>NA|TRBV2|NA|TRBJ1-5
TGTGCCAGCAGTGATGGGGCACTCTTGTTGGTTCAGCCCCAGCATTTT
CASSDGALLLVQPQHF
>NA|TRBV30|NA|TRBJ2-3
TGTGCCTGGAGTGTAATAGGGGAGCGGGATACGCAGTATTTT
CAWSVIGERDTQYF
>TRBD2|TRBV5-6|NA|TRBJ2-7
TGTGCCAGCAGCTTAGAACTAGCGGGAGTGGGGGAGCAGTACTTC
CASSLELAGVGEQYF
>NA|TRBV14|NA|TRBJ2-5
TGTGCCAGCAGCCCCCTGGTCAGGGCCCAAGAGACCCAGTACTTC
CASSPLVRAQETQYF
>NA|TRBV18|NA|TRBJ2-6
TGTGCCAGCTCGCCACTTACTTACTCTGGGGCCAACGTCCTGACTTTC
CASSPLTYSGANVLTF
>TRBD2|TRBV5-4|NA|TRBJ2-7
TGTGCCAGCAGCCGCGGGACTAGCGACTACGAGCAGTACTTC
CASSRGTSDYEQYF
>TRBD2|TRBV27|NA|TRBJ2-1
TGTGCCAGCACCCCCGGGGCCGGGACTAGCACAGACAATGAGCAGTTCTTC
CASTPGAGTSTDNEQFF
>NA|TRBV11-2|NA|TRBJ2-7
TGTGCCAGCAGCTTACCCCCCGGGACGGTGCTGTACGAGCAGTACTTC
CASSLPPGTVLYEQYF
>NA|TRBV10-1|NA|TRBJ1-1
TGCGCCAGCAGTGAGTCGAGCGGGGGCACTGAAGCTTTCTTT
CASSESSGGTEAFF
>NA|TRBV5-1|NA|TRBJ2-7
TGCGCCAGCAGCTTCGCGGGACTGGATAATCTGGAGCAGTACTTC
CASSFAGLDNLEQYF
>NA|TRBV4-2|NA|TRBJ2-1
TGTGCCAGCAGCCAAGATGGTCAGAGCTCCTACAATGAGCAGTTCTTC
CASSQDGQSSYNEQFF
>NA|TRBV7-9|NA|TRBJ2-5
TGTGCCAGCAGCTTATTCGCGGAGACCCAGTACTTC
CASSLFAETQYF
>NA|TRBV6-5|NA|TRBJ2-1
TGTGCCAGCAGCCGAGACAACTCCTACAATGAGCAGTTCTTC
CASSRDNSYNEQFF
>NA|TRBV4-3|NA|TRBJ1-1
TGCGCCAGCAGCCAGGACCGGGTAAACACTGAAGCTTTCTTT
CASSQDRVNTEAFF
>NA|TRBV18|once|TRBJ2-7
TGTGCCAGCTCACTAAGGCCGACAGGCCTAACATTTTACGAGCAGTACTTC
CASSLRPTGLTFYEQYF
>NA|TRBV10-1|NA|TRBJ2-1
TGCGCCAGCAGTGAGGCAGCATCCTACAATGAGCAGTTCTTC
CASSEAASYNEQFF
>TRBD2|TRBV27|NA|TRBJ2-1
TGTGCCAGCAGGACTAGCCTGGGCAATGAGCAGTTCTTC
CASRTSLGNEQFF
>TRBD2|TRBV4-3|NA|TRBJ2-1
TGCGCCAGCAGCCAAACTAGCGGGATGCCGGGTGAGCAGTTCTTC
CASSQTSGMPGEQFF
>NA|TRBV4-3|once|TRBJ2-6
TGCGCCAGCAGCCAAGATAGCTTAGGTTACGGGGCCAACGTCCTGACTTTC
CASSQDSLGYGANVLTF
>NA|TRBV9|NA|TRBJ2-7
TGTGCCAGCAGCGTAGGTGTCGGTTCCTACGAGCAGTACTTC
CASSVGVGSYEQYF
>TRBD1|TRBV5-1|NA|TRBJ2-7
TGCGCCAGCAAGAGGACAGGGGGAAATCCCGAGCAGTACTTC
CASKRTGGNPEQYF
>NA|TRBV4-1|NA|TRBJ1-4
TGCGCCAGCAGCCAAGATCCCCAGGCAACTAATGAAAAACTGTTTTTT
CASSQDPQATNEKLFF
>NA|TRBV28|NA|TRBJ2-1
TGTGCCAGCAGTTTATTGTTGGGAGGTCCAAGAGGCAATGAGCAGTTCTTC
CASSLLLGGPRGNEQFF
>NA|TRBV5-1|NA|TRBJ2-7
TGCGCCAGCAGCCTGGACTATGGGGTCTCCTACGAGCAGTACTTC
CASSLDYGVSYEQYF
>TRBD1|TRBV15|NA|TRBJ1-4
TGTGCCACCAGCAGCACCGGGACAGGCAATGAAAAACTGTTTTTT
CATSSTGTGNEKLFF
>TRBD1|TRBV28|NA|TRBJ1-2
TGTGCCAGCAGTTGGGACAGGGGATATGGCTACACCTTC
CASSWDRGYGYTF
>TRBD1|TRBV29-1|NA|TRBJ2-7
TGCAGCGAACCGGACAGGGATTACGAGCAGTACTTC
CSEPDRDYEQYF
>NA|TRBV18|NA|TRBJ2-5
TGTGCCAGCTCACCGTCTAGCCAAGAGACCCAGTACTTC
CASSPSSQETQYF
>NA|TRBV4-3|once|TRBJ2-1
TGCGCCAGCAGCCAAGATTCAGGGACACACTCCTACAATGAGCAGTTCTTC
CASSQDSGTHSYNEQFF
>TRBD2|TRBV19|NA|TRBJ2-1
TGTGCCAGTAGTATCGGACTAGCGGGAGGGCCGAGCTCCTACAATGAGCAGTTCTTC
CASSIGLAGGPSSYNEQFF
>NA|TRBV21-1|NA|TRBJ2-7
TGTGCCAGCAGCAAAGCGAATAGGACAGCCCAATTATCCTACGAGCAGTACTTC
CASSKANRTAQLSYEQYF
>NA|TRBV9|NA|TRBJ2-7
TGTGCCAGCAGCGTAGGGTCGGCACGAAACGAGCAGTACTTC
CASSVGSARNEQYF
>TRBD1|TRBV6-1|few|TRBJ2-1
TGTGCCAGCAGTGATAACCGGGACAGTCCACCAGTTGAGCAGTTCTTC
CASSDNRDSPPVEQFF
>TRBD2|TRBV6-1|NA|TRBJ2-7
TGTGCCAGCAGTGATTTAGCGGGACGGTGGACCTACGAGCAGTACTTC
CASSDLAGRWTYEQYF
>TRBD1|TRBV10-3|NA|TRBJ2-5
TGTGCCATCAGTGAGTCTTTAGGGACAGGGCAAGAGACCCAGTACTTC
CAISESLGTGQETQYF
>NA|TRBV6-6|NA|TRBJ2-1
TGTGCCAGCAGTTACTCGCCAGGGGCCAGCGACAATGAGCAGTTCTTC
CASSYSPGASDNEQFF
>NA|TRBV27|NA|TRBJ1-3
TGTGCCAGCAGTTTATCGTGGGCCCTAAGCTCTGGAAACACCATATATTTT
CASSLSWALSSGNTIYF
>NA|TRBV7-9|NA|TRBJ2-2
TGTGCCAGCAGCGAATACACCGGGGAGCTGTTTTTT
CASSEYTGELFF
>NA|TRBV2|once|TRBJ2-1
TGTGCCAGCAGTGGACAGGTCGAGTTCTTC
CASSGQVEFF
>NA|TRBV7-9|NA|TRBJ2-2
TGTGCCAGCAGGTCAATGGTGGGACCGAACACCGGGGAGCTGTTTTTT
CASRSMVGPNTGELFF